A single sample is the source of the 22 T cell receptor beta chains below, sequenced in a study of CD8+CD57+ T cells in acquired aplastic anemia. TCR beta VDJ combinations and CDR3 sequences were profiled from genomic DNA. TCRdb fed the reads into MiXCR, producing one record per CDR3 protein. Of 120,000 or so distinct CDR3 sequences listed, 48% are singletons. The sample consisted of sorted CD4+, CD8+, or CD8+CD57+ T cells (not recorded which) from PBMCs. Receptors were obtained from a human donor in good health, serving as a control.

The chain uses TRBV2 and TRBJ2-7; 10 nucleotides align to TRBD1. The trim removed 5 bases at V and 6 bases at J, leaving 10 bases unmatched. The CDR3 has 15 amino acids. The germline CDR1 and CDR2 sequences are SNHLY and FYNNEI. The CDR3 sequence: CASSFSRDRGGEQYF. CDR3 sequence (DNA): TGTGCCAGCAGTTTTTCCCGGGACAGGGGCGGCGAGCAGTACTTC.

This clonotype has ten or more counts. The V gene is TRBV9, the J gene TRBJ2-4; weak D call: TRBD1 (7 bases). This CDR3 has 15 residues. Trimming left V 1 base short and J 3 bases short, with 11 bases between. CDR1 is SGDLS, CDR2 YYNGEE, per germline. The CDR3: CASSVRQGGKNIQYF. The CDR3 coding sequence is TGTGCCAGCAGCGTACGACAGGGAGGCAAAAACATTCAGTACTTC.

In the case of this clonotype: A single base separates this from a much larger clone, so it may be a read error. The V and J genes are TRBV6-2 or TRBV6-3 and TRBJ1-2; weak D call: TRBD1 (5 bases). Germline CDR1 reads MNHEY; CDR2 reads SVGEGT. This CDR3 has 18 amino acids. In DNA form, the CDR3 reads TGTGCCGGCAGTTACTCGAAGGGATCAGGGAGCACCCTCTATGGCTACACCTTC. This gives the protein CAGSYSKGSGSTLYGYTF.

This clonotype was detected ten times or more. This sequence joins TRBV4-1 and TRBJ1-2, with D perhaps TRBD1 (6 bases). Germline CDR1 and CDR2: MGHRA and YSYEKL. V shed 4 bases and J shed 0 bases, with 12 bases lying between them. This CDR3 has 15 amino acids. The CDR3 sequence: CASSLPGTSNYGYTF. The CDR3 DNA is TGCGCCAGCAGCCTTCCCGGGACATCTAACTATGGCTACACCTTC.

The sample holds many counts of this clonotype. The J gene is TRBJ2-5, the V gene TRBV7-9; TRBD2 might be the D (6 bases). With 1 base removed from V and 8 bases from J, the gap between germline ends came to 14 bases. The CDR3 has 14 amino acids. CDR1 and CDR2 (germline): SEHNR, FQNEAQ (reference sequence). CDR3 in amino acids: CASSLDFREETQYF. CDR3 DNA: TGTGCCAGCAGCTTAGATTTCAGGGAGGAAACCCAGTACTTC.

The sample holds many counts of this clonotype. The rearrangement links TRBV6-1 to TRBJ1-2, with D perhaps TRBD1 (5 bases). In germline, CDR1 is MNHNS, CDR2 SASEGT. Trimming pared 5 bases from V and 13 bases from J, leaving 26 bases between. The length of the CDR3 is 15 residues. The CDR3 DNA reads TGTGCCAGCAGTACCGGGACGACAAAAGGCTCGTGGCTCACCTTC. This encodes CASSTGTTKGSWLTF.

This clonotype was found many times. The chain joins TRBV5-1 to TRBJ1-1, with TRBD1 matching 10 bases. This CDR3 has 15 residues. CDR1 SGHRS and CDR2 YFSETQ come from the germline V gene. With 0 bases clipped from V and 5 bases from J, the junction kept 4 bases outside the gene matches. The CDR3 here is CASSLGGQGGTEAFF. As DNA, the CDR3 is TGCGCCAGCAGCTTGGGAGGACAGGGGGGGACTGAAGCTTTCTTT.

The chain couples TRBV10-3 to TRBJ2-7; D perhaps matches TRBD1 (6 bases). Germline values: CDR1 ENHRY, CDR2 SYGVKD. The CDR3 has 13 amino acids. V was pared by 6 bases and J by 7 bases, with 16 bases between. In DNA form, the CDR3 reads TGTGCCATCAGGACAGGACCTCAAGGAGAGCAGTACTTC. Its translation is CAIRTGPQGEQYF.

There are many counts of this clonotype. This sequence joins TRBV7-7 and TRBJ2-5; tentatively, D is TRBD1 (7 bases). V shed 2 bases and J shed 6 bases, with 16 bases lying between them. The CDR3 sequence is 15 residues long. Germline CDR1 and CDR2: SSHAT and FNYEAQ (reference sequence). The CDR3 DNA reads as TGTGCCAGCAGCTTAACGGGGGCACAGGGGAAGACCCAGTACTTC. Its translation is CASSLTGAQGKTQYF.

Of note for this clonotype: One base away lies a much larger clone, so this may be a sequencing read error. This chain links TRBV3-1 with TRBJ2-7; 8 bases are a match to TRBD1. Germline V lookup: CDR1 LGHDT, CDR2 YNNKEL (reference sequence). This CDR3 has 15 residues. Trimming removed 3 bases from V and 2 bases from J; junction bases left unmatched: 6. The CDR3 region has the DNA TGTGCCAGCAGCCACCCGGACAGGGACACCTACGAGCAGTACTTC. Its translation: CASSHPDRDTYEQYF.

J is TRBJ2-5 and V is TRBV10-3; 7 nucleotides agree with TRBD2. The length of the CDR3 is 13 residues. The V gene's germline CDR1 is ENHRY and CDR2 SYGVKD. J gave up 9 bases and V 6 bases, and 10 bases lay outside the gene matches. The CDR3: CAISPGLNGAQYF. The CDR3 region has the DNA TGTGCCATCAGCCCGGGACTAAATGGAGCCCAGTACTTC.

V and J are TRBV6-2 or TRBV6-3 and TRBJ1-3, with D unclear. V shed 0 bases and J shed 0 bases, with 27 bases lying between them. Germline V gene data show CDR1 as MNHEY and CDR2 as SVGEGT. The length of the CDR3 is 22 residues. The CDR3 coding sequence is TGTGCCAGCAGTTACTCGAACCTGAAGCCTTACCCTGGAAGAGACTCTGGAAACACCATATATTTT. It encodes CASSYSNLKPYPGRDSGNTIYF.

The chain employs TRBV10-3 and TRBJ2-4; D assignment may be TRBD1 or TRBD2 (7 bases each). This CDR3 has 20 amino acids. V shed 10 bases and J shed 0 bases, with 31 bases lying between them. The germline V gene encodes CDR1 ENHRY and CDR2 SYGVKD. The CDR3 sequence: CATEGWEGAKLLLAKNIQYF. CDR3 sequence (DNA): TGTGCCACTGAGGGTTGGGAGGGGGCCAAATTACTCCTAGCCAAAAACATTCAGTACTTC.

This clonotype showed up many times. The V gene is TRBV5-6, the J gene TRBJ2-1, with TRBD1 as a possible D gene (5 bases). This CDR3 spans 14 amino acids. From germline, CDR1 is SGHDT and CDR2 YYEEEE. Trimming cost V 1 base and J 6 bases, with 11 bases left between them. The CDR3 DNA sequence: TGTGCCAGCAGCTTGAGGGGCAGGATCAATGAGCAGTTCTTC. As protein: CASSLRGRINEQFF.

In this sample, this clonotype turned up many times. The rearrangement joins TRBV20-1 to TRBJ2-5; D not resolved. Trimming left V 5 bases short and J 5 bases short, with 12 bases between. The CDR3 is made up of 12 amino acids. From germline, CDR1 is DFQATT and CDR2 SNEGSKA (reference sequence). For the CDR3, the DNA is TGCAGTGCTCCCCCGTACGGGGAGACCCAGTACTTC. As protein: CSAPPYGETQYF.

This clonotype was seen many times. The genes are TRBV20-1 and TRBJ1-1, with D perhaps matching TRBD1 (6 bases). Looked up from germline, CDR1 is DFQATT and CDR2 is SNEGSKA (reference sequence). The V end was cut by 6 bases, the J end by 4 bases, with 15 bases between. CDR3 length equals 13 residues. CDR3 in amino acids: CSARKGGGTEAFF. The CDR3 DNA follows: TGCAGTGCACGAAAGGGAGGGGGCACTGAAGCTTTCTTT.

This clonotype was seen a handful of times. The chain couples TRBV29-1 to TRBJ2-1; either TRBD1 or TRBD2 may fit D (5 bases each). Germline V gene data show CDR1 as SQVTM and CDR2 as ANQGSEA. The CDR3 is 15 amino acids. Trimming left V 5 bases short and J 8 bases short, with 22 bases between. CDR3 residues: CSVPVVGTLRDEQFF. The CDR3 DNA reads TGCAGCGTTCCCGTGGTAGGGACCCTTAGGGATGAGCAGTTCTTC.

This clonotype came up many times. J is TRBJ2-3 and V is TRBV20-1, with D possibly being TRBD1 (6 bases). Germline CDR1 reads DFQATT; CDR2 reads SNEGSKA (reference sequence). V shed 6 bases and J shed 0 bases, with 13 bases lying between them. CDR3 length: 14 amino acids. The CDR3 sequence: CSAFGQTSTDTQYF. For the CDR3, the DNA is TGCAGTGCGTTCGGACAGACTAGCACAGATACGCAGTATTTT.

This clonotype was observed many times. The chain uses TRBV20-1 and TRBJ2-1; 8 bases fit TRBD2. The CDR3 is made up of 13 amino acids. V lost 3 bases to trimming and J lost 7 bases; unmatched junction nucleotides: 5. Looked up from germline, CDR1 is DFQATT and CDR2 is SNEGSKA (reference sequence). DNA for the CDR3: TGCAGTGCTAGTGGCGGGGGGCGGAATGAGCAGTTCTTC. Protein product: CSASGGGRNEQFF.

Many counts were recorded for this clonotype. This sequence joins TRBV6-4 and TRBJ2-7, with 7 nucleotides matching TRBD1. The CDR3 covers 12 residues. V was pared by 10 bases and J by 2 bases, with 5 bases of the junction left unmatched. Germline CDR1 is MRHNA and CDR2 is SNTAGT. The CDR3 DNA follows: TGTGCCAAAAGGGACAGACCCTACGAGCAGTACTTC. This codes for CAKRDRPYEQYF.

This chain joins TRBV20-1 and TRBJ1-2; possible D gene TRBD1, 6 bases. CDR1 and CDR2 from the germline V gene are DFQATT and SNEGSKA (reference sequence). The CDR3 is made up of 14 amino acids. Trimming took off 3 bases at V and 4 bases at J, with 15 bases between the two ends. The CDR3 sequence is CSARGTTGPYGYTF. DNA of the CDR3: TGCAGTGCTAGGGGGACGACAGGACCCTATGGCTACACCTTC.

This clonotype was seen at least ten times. The chain employs TRBV19 and TRBJ2-2; possibly TRBD1 for D (5 bases). CDR3 length: 17 amino acids. The V end lost 1 base, the J end lost 5 bases, and 17 bases lay between the germline ends. In germline, CDR1 is LNHDA, CDR2 SQIVND (reference sequence). CDR3 in amino acids: CASSIALQVLSTGELFF. The CDR3 DNA reads as TGTGCCAGTAGTATAGCCCTACAGGTCCTCTCAACCGGGGAGCTGTTTTTT.